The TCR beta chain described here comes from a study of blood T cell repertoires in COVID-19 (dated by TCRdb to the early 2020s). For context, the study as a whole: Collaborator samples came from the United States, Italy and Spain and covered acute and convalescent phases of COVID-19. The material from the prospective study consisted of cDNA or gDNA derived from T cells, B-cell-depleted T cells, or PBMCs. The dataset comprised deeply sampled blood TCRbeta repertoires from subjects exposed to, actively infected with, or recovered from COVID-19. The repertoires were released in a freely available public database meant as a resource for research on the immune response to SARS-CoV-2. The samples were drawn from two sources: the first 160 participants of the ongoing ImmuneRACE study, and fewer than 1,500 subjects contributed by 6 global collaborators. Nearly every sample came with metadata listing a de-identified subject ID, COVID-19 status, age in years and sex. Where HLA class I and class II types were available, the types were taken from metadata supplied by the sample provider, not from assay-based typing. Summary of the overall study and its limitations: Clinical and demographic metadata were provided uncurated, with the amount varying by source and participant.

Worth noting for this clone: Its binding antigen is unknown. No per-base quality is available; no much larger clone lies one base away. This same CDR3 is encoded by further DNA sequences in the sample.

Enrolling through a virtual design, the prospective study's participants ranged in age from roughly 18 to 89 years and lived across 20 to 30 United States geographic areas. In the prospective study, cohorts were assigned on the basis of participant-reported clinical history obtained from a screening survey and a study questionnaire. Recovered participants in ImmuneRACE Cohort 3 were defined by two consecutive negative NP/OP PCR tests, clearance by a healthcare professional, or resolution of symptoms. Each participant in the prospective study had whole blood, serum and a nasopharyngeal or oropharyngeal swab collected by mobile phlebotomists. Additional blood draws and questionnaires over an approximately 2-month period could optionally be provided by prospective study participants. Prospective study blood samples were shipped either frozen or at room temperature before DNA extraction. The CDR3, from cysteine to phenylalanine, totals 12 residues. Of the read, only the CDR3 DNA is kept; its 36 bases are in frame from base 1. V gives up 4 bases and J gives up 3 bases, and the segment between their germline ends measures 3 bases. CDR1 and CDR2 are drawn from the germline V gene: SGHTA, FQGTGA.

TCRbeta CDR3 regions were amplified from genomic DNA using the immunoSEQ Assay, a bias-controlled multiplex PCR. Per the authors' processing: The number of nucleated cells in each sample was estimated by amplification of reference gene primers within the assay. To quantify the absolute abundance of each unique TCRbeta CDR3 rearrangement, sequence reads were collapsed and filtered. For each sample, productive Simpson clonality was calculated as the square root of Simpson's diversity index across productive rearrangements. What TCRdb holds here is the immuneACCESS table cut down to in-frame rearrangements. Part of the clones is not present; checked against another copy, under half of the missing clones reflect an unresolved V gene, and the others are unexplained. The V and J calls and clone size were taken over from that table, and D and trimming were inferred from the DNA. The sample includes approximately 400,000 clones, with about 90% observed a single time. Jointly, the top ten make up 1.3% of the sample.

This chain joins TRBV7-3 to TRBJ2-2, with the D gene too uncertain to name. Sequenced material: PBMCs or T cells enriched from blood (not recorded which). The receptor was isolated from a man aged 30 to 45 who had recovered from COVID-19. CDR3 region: CASSSDTGELFF. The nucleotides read TGTGCCAGCAGCTCTGACACCGGGGAGCTGTTTTTT.